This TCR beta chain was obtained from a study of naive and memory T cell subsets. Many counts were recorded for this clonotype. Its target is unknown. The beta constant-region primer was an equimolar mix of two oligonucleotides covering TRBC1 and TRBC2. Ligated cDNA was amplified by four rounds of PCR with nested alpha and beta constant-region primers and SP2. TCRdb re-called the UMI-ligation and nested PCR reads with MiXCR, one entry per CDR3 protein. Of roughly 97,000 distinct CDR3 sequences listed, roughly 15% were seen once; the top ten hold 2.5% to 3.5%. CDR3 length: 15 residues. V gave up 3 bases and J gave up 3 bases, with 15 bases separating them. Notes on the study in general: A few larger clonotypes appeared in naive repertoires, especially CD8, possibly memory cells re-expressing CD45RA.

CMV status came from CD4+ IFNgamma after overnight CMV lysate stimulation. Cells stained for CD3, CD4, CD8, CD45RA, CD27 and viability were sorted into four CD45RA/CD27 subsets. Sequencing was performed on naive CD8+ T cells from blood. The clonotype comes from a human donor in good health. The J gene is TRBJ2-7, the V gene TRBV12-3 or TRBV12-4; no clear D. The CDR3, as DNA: TGTGCCAGCAGTTTGGTGTCCGGAGCTAGCTACGAGCAGTACTTC. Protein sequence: CASSLVSGASYEQYF.